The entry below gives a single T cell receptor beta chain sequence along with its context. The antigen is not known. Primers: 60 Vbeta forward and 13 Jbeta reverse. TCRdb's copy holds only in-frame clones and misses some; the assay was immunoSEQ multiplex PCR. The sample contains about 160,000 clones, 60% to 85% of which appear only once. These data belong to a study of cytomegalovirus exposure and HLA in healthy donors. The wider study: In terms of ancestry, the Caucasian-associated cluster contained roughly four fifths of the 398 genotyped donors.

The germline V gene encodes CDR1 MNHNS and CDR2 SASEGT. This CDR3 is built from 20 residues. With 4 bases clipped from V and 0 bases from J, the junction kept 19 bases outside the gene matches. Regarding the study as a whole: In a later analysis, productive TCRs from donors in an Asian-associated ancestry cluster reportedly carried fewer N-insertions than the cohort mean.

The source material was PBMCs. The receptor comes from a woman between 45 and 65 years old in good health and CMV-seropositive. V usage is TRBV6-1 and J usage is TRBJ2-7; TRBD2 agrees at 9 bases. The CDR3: CASSGRGSSGAPLDSYEQYF. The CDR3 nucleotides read TGTGCCAGCAGTGGCCGTGGATCTAGCGGGGCCCCACTTGACTCCTACGAGCAGTACTTC.